Each of the 15 T cell receptor beta chains below was sequenced from the same sample in a study of tissue T cells after allogeneic stem cell transplantation. Generated by immunoSEQ multiplex PCR, the TCRdb table keeps only in-frame clones and is missing some. Of some 47,000 clones in the sample, around 66% are singletons; the top ten hold 0.5% to 0.6%. The material sequenced was sorted cells pooled from one or two spleens. These receptors were obtained from a pool of C57BL/6 mice in good health.

About this clone itself: The genes and germline here are from mouse. The read comes to an end 1 residue before the CDR3 does, leaving the germline J gene to fill in the end. This chain uses TRBV13-2 with TRBJ2-7; D ambiguous. CDR3 length: 14 amino acids. Trimming pared 0 bases from V and 0 bases from J, leaving 7 bases between. Germline V lookup: CDR1 NNHNN, CDR2 SYGAGS (reference sequence). This chain's CDR3 is CASGDAEGSYEQYF. The CDR3 DNA, read in part, is TGTGCCAGCGGTGATGCAGAGGGCTCCTATGAACAGTAC.

Remarks on this clone: The germline and genes are mouse ones. The observed sequence ends 1 residue before the CDR3 terminus, with the missing tail filled in from the germline J gene. This sequence joins TRBV16 and TRBJ2-2; either TRBD1 or TRBD2 may fit D (5 bases each). Germline loops: CDR1 SGHSA, CDR2 FRNQAP. The V gene lost 0 bases and the J gene lost 3 bases, with 5 bases spanning the gap. CDR3 length: 14 residues. This CDR3 reads CASSLEGDTGQLYF. The sequenced part of the CDR3 DNA is TGTGCAAGCAGCTTAGAGGGGGACACCGGGCAGCTCTAC.

Comment on this clone: Mouse gene names apply. The read finishes 1 residue shy of the CDR3 end, and the germline J gene is used to complete it. The genes are TRBV1 and TRBJ2-1; D remains ambiguous. V was cut by 6 bases and J by 5 bases, with 2 bases left in between. This CDR3 region has 10 residues. Germline CDR1 reads NSQYPW; CDR2 reads LRSPGD (reference sequence). The CDR3 bases that were read are TGCACCTGCAGGGATGCTGAGCAGTTC. It is translated as CTCRDAEQF. The full CDR3 reads CTCRDAEQFF.

This clone was counted a few times. Gene names and germline refer to mouse. The CDR3 bases that were read are TGCACCTGCAGTGCAGGGGACTGGGGGGGGTATGAACAGTAC. Protein sequence: CTCSAGDWGGYEQY. The whole CDR3 protein reads CTCSAGDWGGYEQYF. The V call is TRBV1, the J call TRBJ2-7; 13 nucleotides align to TRBD2. The read ends 1 residue early relative to the CDR3; the germline J gene fills the gap. CDR3 size: 15 residues. V gave up 1 base and J gave up 4 bases; unmatched junction bases: 1. Germline CDR1 and CDR2: NSQYPW and LRSPGD (reference sequence).

The sample holds a few counts of this clone. Gene names denote mouse genes. Sequencing ends 1 residue short of the CDR3 end; the germline J gene provides the rest. This rearrangement joins TRBV3 to TRBJ2-7; 10 bases match TRBD2. CDR3 length: 15 amino acids. V dropped 5 bases and J dropped 2; count of bases not matched to a gene: 6. CDR1 and CDR2 from the germline V gene are SNHLY and FYNGKV (reference sequence). The part of the CDR3 DNA that was read is TGTGCCAGCAGCGTCCGGGACTGGGGAGCCTATGAACAGTAC. Protein product: CASSVRDWGAYEQY. The whole CDR3 protein is CASSVRDWGAYEQYF.

With regard to this clone: Each gene name is a mouse one. The read comes to an end 1 residue before the CDR3 does, leaving the germline J gene to fill in the end. This rearrangement joins TRBV20 to TRBJ2-5; 7 bases map to TRBD2. V was clipped by 3 bases and J by 0 bases; unmatched bases: 3. Germline V gene data show CDR1 as GFQATS and CDR2 as STVNSAI. The CDR3 covers 14 residues. The CDR3 sequence is CGASWGFNQDTQYF. The DNA read from the CDR3 is TGTGGTGCTAGCTGGGGGTTTAACCAAGACACCCAGTAC.

On this clone itself: The gene names here belong to mouse. The read terminates 1 residue ahead of where the CDR3 ends, so the germline J gene completes it. The chain employs TRBV15 and TRBJ1-1, with a weak D call TRBD1 (6 bases). Germline lookup yields CDR1 SGHND and CDR2 FRSKSL. The CDR3 totals 14 residues. V lost 3 bases, J lost 0 bases, and 8 bases lay in between. CDR3 bases read: TGTGCCAGCAGTTTGGGACAATCAAACACAGAAGTCTTC. Encoded protein: CASSLGQSNTEVF. The whole CDR3 is CASSLGQSNTEVFF.

Notes on this clone: Here the gene names and germline are mouse. The read is 1 residue too short to cover the CDR3 end, so that end is filled in from the germline J gene. The chain employs TRBV29 and TRBJ2-5; D is perhaps TRBD2 (6 bases). Germline V CDR1 and CDR2: MSHET, SYDVDS. There are 14 residues in the CDR3. V lost 2 bases to trimming and J lost 1 base, with 7 bases between them. The CDR3 sequence: CASSLRGDQDTQYF. CDR3 DNA (partial): TGTGCTAGCAGTTTACGGGGGGACCAAGACACCCAGTAC. Full variable domain (rest looked up from reference TRBV29 and TRBJ2-5): DMKVTQMPRYLIKRMGENVLLECGQDMSHETMYWYRQDPGLGLQLIYISYDVDSNSEGDIPKGYRVSRKKREHFSLILDSAKTNQTSVYFCASSLRGDQDTQYFGPGTRLLVL.

Note on this clone: The gene names given are mouse names. The read ends 1 residue early relative to the CDR3; the germline J gene fills the gap. This chain joins TRBV3 and TRBJ1-6; D call uncertain. TRBJ1-6 is identified as an open reading frame with a role that is uncertain. This CDR3 region has 13 residues. Germline V gene data show CDR1 as SNHLY and CDR2 as FYNGKV (reference sequence). V lost 3 bases, J lost 7 bases, and 7 bases lay in between. CDR3 amino acids: CASSLGSNSPLYF. The sequenced part of the CDR3 DNA is TGTGCCAGCAGCTTGGGGAGCAATTCGCCCCTCTAC.

A remark on this clone: Gene and germline names: mouse. The observed sequence ends 1 residue before the CDR3 terminus, with the missing tail filled in from the germline J gene. The chain has TRBV1 and TRBJ1-2; a weak D match, TRBD1 (5 bases). Germline values: CDR1 NSQYPW, CDR2 LRSPGD (reference sequence). CDR3 length: 14 residues. Between the trimmed V and J ends, which lost 1 base and 4 bases, there was a span of 10 bases. The CDR3 is CTCSAAGRGSDYTF. Partial CDR3 DNA: TGCACCTGCAGTGCAGCAGGGAGGGGCTCCGACTACACC. The complete variable domain, with remaining parts taken from reference TRBV1 and TRBJ1-2, reads VTLLEQNPRWRLVPRGQAVNLRCILKNSQYPWMSWYQQDLQKQLQWLFTLRSPGDKEVKSLPGADYLATRVTDTELRLQVANMSQGRTLYCTCSAAGRGSDYTFGSGTRLLVI.

About this clone itself: These gene names are mouse names. The CDR3 end is not reached by the read, which stops 1 residue before it; the germline J gene fills it in. The chain carries TRBV5 and TRBJ2-7; D unresolved. V lost 4 bases and J lost 4, with 11 bases in between. This CDR3 is 13 amino acids long. From germline, CDR1 is LGHNA and CDR2 YNLKQL (reference sequence). CDR3 loop: CASSPRPGYEQYF. CDR3 bases read: TGTGCCAGCAGCCCCAGACCGGGGTATGAACAGTAC.

Of note for this clone: Genes and germline are mouse. The sequenced CDR3 bases are TGTGCCAGCAGCCATGACTGGGGGCAAGACACCCAGTAC. Its translation: CASSHDWGQDTQY. The full CDR3 sequence reads CASSHDWGQDTQYF. The chain carries TRBV5 and TRBJ2-5; 9 positions agree with TRBD2. The read ends 1 residue early relative to the CDR3; the germline J gene fills the gap. The germline CDR1 and CDR2 sequences are LGHNA and YNLKQL (reference sequence). This CDR3 contains 14 residues. J was trimmed by 3 bases and V by 3 bases; bases with no gene match: 1.

This clone has only a few counts. Gene names are the mouse ones. The read comes to an end 1 residue before the CDR3 does, leaving the germline J gene to fill in the end. The chain recombines TRBV13-3 with TRBJ1-2; TRBD1 agrees at 8 bases. The CDR3 runs to 14 residues. Per the germline V gene, CDR1 is NNHDY and CDR2 is SYVADS. Trimming at V came to 5 bases and at J to 4 bases, leaving 7 bases not matched to a gene. The sequenced CDR3 bases are TGTGCCAGCAGCCCCAGGGGGCTAAGCTCCGACTACACC. Its protein product is CASSPRGLSSDYT. In full, the CDR3 is CASSPRGLSSDYTF.

As for this clone: Gene names and germline refer to mouse. From the germline J gene comes the end of the CDR3, since the read stops 1 residue before it. The identical CDR3 is also encoded by other nucleotide sequences in the sample. The V call is TRBV13-3, the J call TRBJ2-5, with D possibly matching TRBD1 (6 bases). V was cut by 1 base and J by 6 bases, with 9 bases left in between. The CDR3 length is 13 residues. Per the germline V gene, CDR1 is NNHDY and CDR2 is SYVADS. The CDR3 DNA, read in part, is TGTGCCAGCAGTGATCAGGGGAGGGACACCCAGTAC. This codes for CASSDQGRDTQY. The full CDR3 protein reads CASSDQGRDTQYF.

With respect to this clone: Gene labels here are mouse ones. Read sequence stops 1 residue before the CDR3 end, and the germline J gene provides the missing end. This chain uses TRBV19 with TRBJ2-1; D remains ambiguous. Per germline, CDR1 FNHDT and CDR2 SITEND (reference sequence). The CDR3 has 14 amino acids. V lost 1 base to trimming and J lost 2 bases, with 7 bases between them. The CDR3 DNA, read in part, is TGTGCCAGCAGTATACCTGGTGACTATGCTGAGCAGTTC. Its protein product is CASSIPGDYAEQF. The CDR3 as a whole reads CASSIPGDYAEQFF.